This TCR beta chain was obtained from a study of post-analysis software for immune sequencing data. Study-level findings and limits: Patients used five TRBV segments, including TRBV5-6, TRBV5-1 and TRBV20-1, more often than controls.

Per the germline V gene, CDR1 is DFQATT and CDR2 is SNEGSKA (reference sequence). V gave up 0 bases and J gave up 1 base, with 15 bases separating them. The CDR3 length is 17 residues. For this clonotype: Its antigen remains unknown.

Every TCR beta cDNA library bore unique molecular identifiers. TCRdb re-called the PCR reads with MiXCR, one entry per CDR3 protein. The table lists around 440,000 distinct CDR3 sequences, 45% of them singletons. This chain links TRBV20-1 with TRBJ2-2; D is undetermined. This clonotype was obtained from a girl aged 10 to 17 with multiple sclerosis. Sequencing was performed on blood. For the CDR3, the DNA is TGCAGTGCTAGAGATCGAAATTGGGCTTTGAACACCGGGGAGCTGTTTTTT. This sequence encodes CSARDRNWALNTGELFF.